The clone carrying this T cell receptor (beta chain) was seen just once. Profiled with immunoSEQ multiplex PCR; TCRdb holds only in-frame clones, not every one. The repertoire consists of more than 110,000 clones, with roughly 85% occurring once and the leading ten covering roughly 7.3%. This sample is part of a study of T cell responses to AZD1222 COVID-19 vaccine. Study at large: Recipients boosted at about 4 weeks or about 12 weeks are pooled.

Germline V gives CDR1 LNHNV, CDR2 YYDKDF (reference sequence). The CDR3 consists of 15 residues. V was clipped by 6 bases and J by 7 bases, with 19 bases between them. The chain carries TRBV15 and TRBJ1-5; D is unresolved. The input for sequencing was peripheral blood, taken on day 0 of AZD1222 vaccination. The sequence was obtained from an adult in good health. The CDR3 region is CATRDEAGVGQPQHF. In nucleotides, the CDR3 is TGTGCCACCAGGGACGAGGCAGGAGTAGGCCAGCCCCAGCATTTT.